Shown below are 9 T cell receptor beta chains from a single sample sequenced in a study of cytomegalovirus exposure and HLA in healthy donors. PCR amplification relied on 60 Vbeta primers (plus 13 Jbeta primers). Only in-frame clones appear in the TCRdb table, and some are missing; sequencing was by immunoSEQ multiplex PCR. The repertoire holds 150,000 or so clones, with more than 75% as singletons. Material for sequencing was PBMCs. The receptors originated from a man between 50 and 59 years old in good health and CMV-seronegative.

The rearrangement uses TRBV6-1 and TRBJ2-7, with D possibly being TRBD1 (6 bases). Germline V gene sequence: CDR1 MNHNS, CDR2 SASEGT. V was cut by 3 bases and J by 2 bases, with 8 bases left in between. This CDR3 is built from 13 residues. Here the CDR3 reads CASSEQGPYEQYF. The CDR3 nucleotides read TGTGCCAGCAGTGAGCAGGGGCCCTACGAGCAGTACTTC.

This sequence joins TRBV30 and TRBJ1-1; D unclear. Trimming removed 3 bases from V and 7 bases from J, with 15 bases in between. The CDR3 has 13 amino acids. The V gene's germline CDR1 is GTSNPN and CDR2 SVGIG (reference sequence). CDR3 in amino acids: CAWRGGYSLEAFF. CDR3 nucleotides: TGTGCCTGGAGGGGAGGCTACTCCCTTGAAGCTTTCTTT.

The chain joins TRBV7-2 to TRBJ1-5; 8 nucleotides match TRBD1. The CDR3 consists of 15 residues. V trimming: 5 bases; J trimming: 6 bases; junction bases outside the gene matches: 9. CDR1 SGHTA and CDR2 FQGNSA come from the germline V gene. The CDR3: CASSQDRVYGQPQHF. The DNA of the CDR3 is TGTGCCAGCAGCCAGGACAGGGTATATGGTCAGCCCCAGCATTTT.

The V and J genes are TRBV5-4 and TRBJ2-5; 12 positions agree with TRBD2. J lost 1 base, V lost 4 bases, and 2 bases had no gene match. CDR1 SGHNT and CDR2 YYREEE come from the germline V gene (reference sequence). CDR3 length: 15 amino acids. Here the CDR3 reads CASSMGLAGQETQYF. Here the CDR3 DNA reads TGTGCCAGCAGCATGGGACTAGCGGGCCAAGAGACCCAGTACTTC.

The chain uses TRBV19 and TRBJ2-6, with no clear D. The CDR3 is 17 residues long. V lost 7 bases and J lost 2, with 18 bases in between. Germline V gene lookup returns CDR1 LNHDA and CDR2 SQIVND (reference sequence). CDR3 DNA sequence: TGTGCCAGTACCCCAACCACCGGAGCCCCTGGGGCCAACGTCCTGACTTTC. This translates into CASTPTTGAPGANVLTF.

The CDR3 DNA sequence: TGTGCCAGCAGCCTGACAGGGCGTAGTGAAAAACTGTTTTTT. It translates to CASSLTGRSEKLFF. The chain is built from TRBV4-2 and TRBJ1-4, with TRBD1 matching over 7 bases. The CDR3 covers 14 residues. Looked up from germline, CDR1 is LGHNA and CDR2 is YNFKEQ. J was trimmed by 7 bases and V by 4 bases; bases with no gene match: 6.

This chain links TRBV4-2 with TRBJ1-4; 7 bases line up with TRBD1. V lost 0 bases to trimming and J lost 6 bases; unmatched junction nucleotides: 4. Per the germline V gene, CDR1 is LGHNA and CDR2 is YNFKEQ. The CDR3 runs to 15 residues. The DNA for the CDR3 is TGTGCCAGCAGCCAAGATCAGGGGACAGATGAAAAACTGTTTTTT. Translating gives CASSQDQGTDEKLFF.

This chain uses TRBV7-8 with TRBJ1-6, with TRBD1 matching 8 bases. The CDR3 consists of 13 residues. J lost 8 bases, V lost 5 bases, and 2 bases had no gene match. Germline V gene data show CDR1 as SGHVS and CDR2 as FQNEAQ. CDR3 loop: CASSADRDSPLHF. In DNA, the CDR3 is TGTGCCAGCAGCGCGGACAGGGATTCACCCCTCCACTTT.

This chain joins TRBV25-1 and TRBJ1-1; TRBD1 matches 7 bases. CDR3 size: 13 residues. V dropped 7 bases and J dropped 3; count of bases not matched to a gene: 5. Per germline, CDR1 MGHDK and CDR2 SYGVNS. CDR3 sequence (DNA): TGTGCCAGCACTGACAGGGTGGACACTGAAGCTTTCTTT. Its protein product is CASTDRVDTEAFF.